This T cell receptor beta chain was identified in a study of OX40 agonist ivuxolimab in advanced cancers. Study-level background: Ivuxolimab was a fully human IgG2 agonistic monoclonal antibody targeting the costimulatory receptor OX40 (CD134). Intravenous ivuxolimab was administered to patients every 2 weeks at six dose levels: 0.01, 0.1, 0.3, 1.5, 3 and 10 mg/kg. Among the approximately 50 dose-escalation patients, about 19 had hepatocellular carcinoma, approximately 15 melanoma, 9 renal cell carcinoma and 9 head and neck cancer. In the dose-escalation cohort, around four fifths of patients were male, and the mean age was roughly 60 years, with a range of roughly 20 to 80. Patients were allowed to have had prior anti-PD-1, anti-PD-L1 or anti-CTLA-4 therapy, and approximately 40% of the dose-escalation patients had previously received checkpoint inhibitors. Partial responses occurred in three dose-escalation patients, of whom one had hepatocellular carcinoma and two had cutaneous melanoma. Peripheral TCRbeta sequencing was intended to test whether TCR sequence diversity was altered and clonal T-cell expansion was caused by ivuxolimab. The paper describes the monotherapy dose-escalation part (N of about 50 patients) of the phase I trial of ivuxolimab. The paper's findings and limits, for the study overall: Low levels of normalized T-cell clonal expansion were also seen in some patients who did not respond. In the 0.1-3.0 mg/kg groups, partial responders were among the patients with the lowest normalized peripheral clonal expansion, particularly in CD8+ T cells. On average, CD8+ T cells showed more expanded clones than CD4+ T cells after ivuxolimab. The antigen specificity of the clonally expanded peripheral T cells was not determined. At doses of 0.1 to 3.0 mg/kg, clonal expansion of both CD4+ and CD8+ blood T cells was observed from baseline to week 6.

The trial excluded patients who had a history of autoimmune disease or who were on systemic immunosuppression. Peripheral blood for TCR sequencing was collected from all dose cohorts at baseline, on cycle 4 day 1, and on cycle 7 day 1. Samples came from an open-label, multicenter, first-in-human phase I dose-escalation trial of ivuxolimab. Adults with locally advanced or metastatic melanoma, renal cell carcinoma, hepatocellular carcinoma or head and neck squamous cell carcinoma were enrolled in the trial. Before TCR sequencing, CD4+ T cells and CD8+ T cells were sorted from peripheral blood as separate populations. CDR1 and CDR2 are drawn from the germline V gene: MNHEY, SVGAGI. Germline trimming amounts to 6 bases on V and 1 base on J, with 5 as the count of junction bases outside the gene matches. Reading from cysteine to phenylalanine, the CDR3 counts 15 amino acids. The CDR3 DNA has 45 bases and is translated from base 1.

Details on this clone: Which antigen it targets is not known. Base qualities are not recorded, but no much larger clone differs from it by a single base.

For sequencing of the TCRbeta CDR3 region, genomic DNA was extracted from the sorted cells. TCRbeta CDR3 regions were sequenced using the immunoSEQ Assay. As stored in TCRdb, this immuneACCESS dataset retains in-frame rearrangements with V and J assigned. A fraction of the clones does not appear; measured against another copy, unresolved V genes explain less than half of the discrepancy, and the remainder lacks a known reason. Within this sample are roughly 35,000 clones, with more than 65% of them counted one time only. 11% of the sample is held by the ten biggest clonotypes. Here the chain combines TRBV6-5 and TRBJ2-2; 7 bases in between match TRBD2. The sequence came from an adult with an advanced solid tumor such as melanoma, head and neck, liver or kidney cancer. Sequencing used CD4+ or CD8+ T cells sorted from blood, obtained in a trial of the OX40 agonist ivuxolimab. The CDR3 region has the sequence CASSDGTKNTGELFF. The nucleotides read TGTGCCAGCAGCGACGGGACTAAGAACACCGGGGAGCTGTTTTTT.